This TCR beta chain is from a study of T-cell memory formation after mild COVID-19. Study-wide results and caveats: CD4+ clones that contracted lay mainly in CM and EM; CD8+ ones lay in EMRA.

TCRdb re-called the 5' RACE reads through MiXCR, storing one row per CDR3 protein. The top ten clones hold approximately 3% of a sample with 190,000 or so distinct CDR3 sequences, 10% of them seen once. This CDR3 has 15 residues. The V gene's germline CDR1 is MGHRA and CDR2 YSYEKL. V shed 0 bases and J shed 1 base, with 9 bases lying between them. As for this clonotype: The antigen is undetermined.

This receptor was identified in a man between 18 and 29 years old who had mild COVID-19 (a few samples of this study predate the infection). Cell type and time point are not known. The J gene is TRBJ1-1, the V gene TRBV4-1; no reliable D call. The sample consisted of PBMCs or a T cell subset sorted from them (not recorded which). The DNA for the CDR3 is TGCGCCAGCAGCCAAGATATTAGGGCGAACACTGAAGCTTTCTTT. Translation gives CASSQDIRANTEAFF.